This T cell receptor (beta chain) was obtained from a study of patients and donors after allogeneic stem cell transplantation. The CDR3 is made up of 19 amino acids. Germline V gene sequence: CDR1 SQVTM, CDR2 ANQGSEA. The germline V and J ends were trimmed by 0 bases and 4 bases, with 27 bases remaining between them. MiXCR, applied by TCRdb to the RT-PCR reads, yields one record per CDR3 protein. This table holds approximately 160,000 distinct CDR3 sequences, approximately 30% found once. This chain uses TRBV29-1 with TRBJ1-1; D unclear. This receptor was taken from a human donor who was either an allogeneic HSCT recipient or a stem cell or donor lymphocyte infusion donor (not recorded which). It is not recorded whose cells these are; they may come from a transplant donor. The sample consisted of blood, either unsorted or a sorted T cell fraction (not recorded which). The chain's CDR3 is CSVEDLISVDGSRRTEAFF. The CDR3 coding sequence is TGCAGCGTTGAAGATTTAATCTCTGTAGACGGCTCAAGACGCACTGAAGCTTTCTTT.